The T cell receptor (beta chain) described here comes from a study of cytomegalovirus exposure and HLA in healthy donors. The V segment lost 5 bases and the J segment 1 base; nucleotides outside the gene matches: 7. Germline CDR1 is SEHNR and CDR2 is FQNEAQ (reference sequence). This CDR3 has 17 residues. Whole-study results and caveats: Some TCR beta chains (around 180 of them) were listed as cytomegalovirus-associated. A previous analysis found most TCR beta V segments productive roughly 87% or roughly 30% of the time.

Of note for this clone: Antigen: not known.

Primers: 60 Vbeta forward and 13 Jbeta reverse. Profiled with immunoSEQ multiplex PCR; TCRdb holds only in-frame clones, not every one. The sample shows 180,000 or so clones, nearly 80% of them seen only once. Sequenced material: PBMCs. The sequence came from a man aged 50 to 60 in good health and CMV-seropositive. The chain uses TRBV7-9 and TRBJ2-3, with TRBD2 identical over 12 bases. The CDR3 loop is CASSPGLAGLRTDTQYF. The CDR3 bases are TGTGCCAGCAGCCCCGGACTAGCGGGGCTTCGCACAGATACGCAGTATTTT.